Below, 5 T cell receptor beta chains from the same sample are listed, as sequenced in a study of blood T cell repertoires in COVID-19. Generated by immunoSEQ multiplex PCR, the TCRdb table keeps only in-frame clones and is missing some. In the table there are about 56,000 clones, roughly 84% of which are singletons. The sequencing input was peripheral blood. The receptor set was obtained from a man in his sixties with COVID-19, enrolled during active disease.

This clone was recorded once. The rearrangement links TRBV24-1 to TRBJ1-4, with D perhaps matching TRBD1 (6 bases). The CDR3 has 14 residues. Germline V gene sequence: CDR1 KGHDR, CDR2 SFDVKD. V lost 11 bases and J 6 bases, leaving 18 bases between the germline ends. CDR3: CANTRRGLYEKLFF. In DNA, the CDR3 is TGTGCCAATACACGCAGGGGATTGTATGAAAAACTGTTTTTT.

The rearrangement joins TRBV11-2 to TRBJ2-1; the D gene is possibly TRBD2 (5 bases). The CDR3 loop spans 16 amino acids. Trimming pared 5 bases from V and 8 bases from J, leaving 22 bases between. Germline V gives CDR1 SGHAT, CDR2 FQNNGV. The CDR3 is CASSQLVTAVLHEQFF. The DNA for the CDR3 is TGTGCCAGCAGCCAACTAGTGACGGCGGTCCTCCATGAGCAGTTCTTC.

The chain combines TRBV15 with TRBJ2-7, with D tentatively TRBD2 (6 bases). The ends were cut back, 0 bases at V and 3 bases at J, with 12 bases in the middle. CDR1 is LNHNV and CDR2 is YYDKDF in the germline V gene (reference sequence). This CDR3 region has 15 residues. CDR3 DNA: TGTGCCACCAGCAGAGATCTTAGCGGCAACTACGAGCAGTACTTC. As protein: CATSRDLSGNYEQYF.

This chain connects TRBV28 to TRBJ1-2, with D possibly TRBD1 on 5 matching bases. The germline V and J ends were trimmed by 3 bases and 7 bases, with 12 bases remaining between them. The V gene's germline CDR1 is MDHEN and CDR2 SYDVKM. The CDR3 contains 13 residues. The CDR3 here is CASSLVGVGGYTF. The CDR3 DNA is TGTGCCAGCAGTTTGGTAGGGGTCGGTGGCTACACCTTC.

The V call is TRBV9, the J call TRBJ2-2, with D perhaps matching TRBD2 (6 bases). With 4 bases removed from V and 4 bases from J, the gap between germline ends came to 17 bases. Per germline, CDR1 SGDLS and CDR2 YYNGEE. CDR3 length: 16 residues. The CDR3 region is CASSKGWDSITGELFF. DNA of the CDR3: TGTGCCAGCAGCAAGGGGTGGGACTCGATCACCGGGGAGCTGTTTTTT.